This TCR beta chain was retrieved from a study of CD8 T cells in ankylosing spondylitis. General study findings and limits: What seemed typical of ankylosing spondylitis blood was a TCR beta motif built from 7 or 8 highly homologous variants.

TCRdb fed the 5' RACE reads into MiXCR, producing one record per CDR3 protein. The sample contains 200,000 to 250,000 distinct CDR3 sequences, around 18% of which appear only once. The CDR3 runs to 13 residues. V was trimmed by 5 bases and J by 5 bases, leaving 15 bases between them. Germline CDR1 DFQATT, CDR2 SNEGSKA (reference sequence). This clonotype came up a few times. Its antigen is not identified. The specimen was blood, either unsorted or a sorted T cell fraction (not recorded which). This clonotype originated in a male donor with ankylosing spondylitis. The V call is TRBV20-1, the J call TRBJ2-5; maybe TRBD2 (6 bases). The CDR3 DNA follows: TGCAGTGCTCCGCGACTAGAATGGGAGACCCAGTACTTC. The encoded protein is CSAPRLEWETQYF.